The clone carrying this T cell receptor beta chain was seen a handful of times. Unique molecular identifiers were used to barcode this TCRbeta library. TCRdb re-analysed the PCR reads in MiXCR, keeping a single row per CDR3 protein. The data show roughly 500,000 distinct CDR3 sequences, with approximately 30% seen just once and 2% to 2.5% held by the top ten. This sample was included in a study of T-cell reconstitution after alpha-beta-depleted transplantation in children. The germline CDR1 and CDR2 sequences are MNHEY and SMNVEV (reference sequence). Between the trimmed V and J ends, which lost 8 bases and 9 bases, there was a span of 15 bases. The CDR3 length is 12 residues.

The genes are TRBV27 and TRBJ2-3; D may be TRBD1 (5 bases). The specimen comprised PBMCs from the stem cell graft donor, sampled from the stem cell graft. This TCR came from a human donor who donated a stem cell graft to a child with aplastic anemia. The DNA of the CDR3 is TGTGCCAGCGGAGTGGGGCCTGGGACGCAGTATTTT. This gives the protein CASGVGPGTQYF.